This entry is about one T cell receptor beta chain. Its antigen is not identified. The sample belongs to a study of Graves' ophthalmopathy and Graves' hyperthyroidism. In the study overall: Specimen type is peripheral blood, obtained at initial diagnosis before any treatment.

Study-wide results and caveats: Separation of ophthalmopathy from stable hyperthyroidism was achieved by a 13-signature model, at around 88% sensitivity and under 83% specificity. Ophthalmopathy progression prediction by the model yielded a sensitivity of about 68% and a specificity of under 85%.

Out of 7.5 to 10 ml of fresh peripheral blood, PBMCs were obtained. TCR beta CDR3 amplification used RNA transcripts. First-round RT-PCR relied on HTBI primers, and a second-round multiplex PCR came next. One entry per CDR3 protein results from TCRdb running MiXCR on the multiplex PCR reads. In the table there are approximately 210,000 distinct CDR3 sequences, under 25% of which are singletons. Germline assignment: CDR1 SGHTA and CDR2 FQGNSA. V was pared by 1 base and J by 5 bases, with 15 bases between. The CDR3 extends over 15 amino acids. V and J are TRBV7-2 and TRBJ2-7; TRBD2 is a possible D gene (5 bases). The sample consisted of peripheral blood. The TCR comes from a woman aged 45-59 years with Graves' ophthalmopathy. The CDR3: CASSLGGISFHEQYF. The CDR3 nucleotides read TGTGCCAGCAGCTTAGGAGGGATTAGCTTCCACGAGCAGTACTTC.